This T cell receptor beta chain was obtained from a study of regulatory dendritic cells for organ transplantation. Libraries were prepared by immunoSEQ multiplex PCR; TCRdb keeps only in-frame clonotypes and omits some of them. The table lists fewer than 5,000 clones, 45% to 70% of them singletons. With respect to this clone: What it binds is not known.

The CDR3 spans 13 residues. The germline CDR1 and CDR2 sequences are LNHDA and SQIVND (reference sequence). J was trimmed by 6 bases and V by 6 bases; bases with no gene match: 6. Sorted T cells were CFSE-labeled and cultured roughly five days with allogeneic regulatory or mature dendritic cells at 1:10. Sequenced: memory CD8+ T cells from blood cultured with regulatory dendritic cells. The subset denotes: CD45RO+ memory T cells. The sequence came from a human donor in good health. The rearrangement uses TRBV19 and TRBJ1-2; 8 bases are a match to TRBD1. The CDR3 nucleotides are TGTGCCAGTAGCCAAGGACAGGGCCATGGCTACACCTTC. Protein product: CASSQGQGHGYTF.